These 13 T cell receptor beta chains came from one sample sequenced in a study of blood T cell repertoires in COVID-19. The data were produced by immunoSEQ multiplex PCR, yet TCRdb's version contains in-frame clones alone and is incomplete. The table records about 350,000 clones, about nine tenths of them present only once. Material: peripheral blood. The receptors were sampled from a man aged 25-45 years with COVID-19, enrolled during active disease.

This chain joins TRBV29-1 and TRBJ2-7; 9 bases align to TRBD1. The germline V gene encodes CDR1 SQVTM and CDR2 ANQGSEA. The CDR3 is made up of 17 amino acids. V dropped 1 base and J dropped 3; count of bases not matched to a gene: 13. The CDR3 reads CSVEGSFTGGVGYEQYF. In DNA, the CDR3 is TGCAGCGTTGAAGGGTCCTTTACAGGGGGCGTCGGCTACGAGCAGTACTTC.

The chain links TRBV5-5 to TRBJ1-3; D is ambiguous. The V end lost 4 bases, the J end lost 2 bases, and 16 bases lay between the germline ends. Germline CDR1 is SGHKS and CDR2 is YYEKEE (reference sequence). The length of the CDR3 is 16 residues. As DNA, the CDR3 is TGTGCCAGCAGCCCCATTGCGGACTTCGCTGGAAACACCATATATTTT. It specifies CASSPIADFAGNTIYF.

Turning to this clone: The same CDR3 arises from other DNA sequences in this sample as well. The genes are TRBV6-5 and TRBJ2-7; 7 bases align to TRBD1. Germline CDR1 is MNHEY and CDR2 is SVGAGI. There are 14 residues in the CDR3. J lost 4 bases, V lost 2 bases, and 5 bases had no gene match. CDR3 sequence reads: CASSYRDRGYEQYF. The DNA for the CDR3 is TGTGCCAGCAGTTACCGGGACAGAGGTTACGAGCAGTACTTC.

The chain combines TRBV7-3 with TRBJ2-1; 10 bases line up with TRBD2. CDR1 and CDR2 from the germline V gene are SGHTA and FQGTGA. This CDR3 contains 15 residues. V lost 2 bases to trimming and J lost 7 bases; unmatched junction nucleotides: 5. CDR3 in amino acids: CASSLVAGGLNEQFF. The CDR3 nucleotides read TGTGCCAGCAGCTTAGTAGCGGGAGGACTTAATGAGCAGTTCTTC.

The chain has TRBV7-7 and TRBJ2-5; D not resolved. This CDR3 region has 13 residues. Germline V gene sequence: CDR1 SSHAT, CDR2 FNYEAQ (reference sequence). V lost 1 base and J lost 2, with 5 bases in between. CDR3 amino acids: CASSLGRQETQYF. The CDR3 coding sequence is TGTGCCAGCAGCTTAGGCAGACAAGAGACCCAGTACTTC.

The CDR3 nucleotides are TGTGCCAGCAGCTTTCGACAGGGGGCGAACTACACCTTC. This gives the protein CASSFRQGANYTF. The genes are TRBV5-5 and TRBJ1-2, with 10 bases that match TRBD1. The V gene's germline CDR1 is SGHKS and CDR2 YYEKEE (reference sequence). Trimming removed 2 bases from V and 10 bases from J; junction bases left unmatched: 5. The CDR3 extends over 13 amino acids.

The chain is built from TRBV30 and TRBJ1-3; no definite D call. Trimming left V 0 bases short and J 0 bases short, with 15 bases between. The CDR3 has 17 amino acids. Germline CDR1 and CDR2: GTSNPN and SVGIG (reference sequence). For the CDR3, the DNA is TGTGCCTGGAGTGTAGGAGTTCGCATCCTCTCTGGAAACACCATATATTTT. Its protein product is CAWSVGVRILSGNTIYF.

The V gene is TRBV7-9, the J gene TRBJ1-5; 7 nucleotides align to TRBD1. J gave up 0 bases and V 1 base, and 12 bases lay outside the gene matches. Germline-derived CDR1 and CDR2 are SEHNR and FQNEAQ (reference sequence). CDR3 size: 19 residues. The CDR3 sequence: CASSLEFNRGSYSNQPQHF. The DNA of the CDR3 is TGTGCCAGCAGCTTAGAGTTTAACAGGGGATCGTATAGCAATCAGCCCCAGCATTTT.

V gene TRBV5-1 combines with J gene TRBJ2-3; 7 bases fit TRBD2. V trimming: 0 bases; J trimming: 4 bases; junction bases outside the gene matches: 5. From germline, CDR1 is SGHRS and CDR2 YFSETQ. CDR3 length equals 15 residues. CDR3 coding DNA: TGCGCCAGCAGCTTGGTAAGCGGGAACTCAGATACGCAGTATTTT. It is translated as CASSLVSGNSDTQYF. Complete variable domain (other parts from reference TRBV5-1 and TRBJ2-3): KAGVTQTPRYLIKTRGQQVTLSCSPISGHRSVSWYQQTPGQGLQFLFEYFSETQRNKGNFPGRFSGRQFSNSRSEMNVSTLELGDSALYLCASSLVSGNSDTQYFGPGTRLTVL.

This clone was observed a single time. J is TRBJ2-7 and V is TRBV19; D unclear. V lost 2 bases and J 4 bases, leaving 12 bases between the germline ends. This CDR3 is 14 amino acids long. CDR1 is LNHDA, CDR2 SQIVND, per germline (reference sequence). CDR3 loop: CASSISNVQYEQYF. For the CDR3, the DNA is TGTGCCAGTAGTATATCTAACGTGCAATACGAGCAGTACTTC.

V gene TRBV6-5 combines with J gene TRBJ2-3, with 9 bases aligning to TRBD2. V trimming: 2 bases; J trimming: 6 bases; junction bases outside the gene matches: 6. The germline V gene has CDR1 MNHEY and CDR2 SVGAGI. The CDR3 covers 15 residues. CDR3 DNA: TGTGCCAGCAGTTACCGGGGACTAGCCCCCGATACGCAGTATTTT. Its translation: CASSYRGLAPDTQYF.

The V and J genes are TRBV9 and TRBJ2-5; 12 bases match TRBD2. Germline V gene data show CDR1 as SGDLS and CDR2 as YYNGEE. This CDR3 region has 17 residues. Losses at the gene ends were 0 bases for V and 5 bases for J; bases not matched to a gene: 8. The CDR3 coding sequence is TGTGCCAGCAGCGTAGGACTAGCGGGGGCCCCTAGGGAGACCCAGTACTTC. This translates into CASSVGLAGAPRETQYF.

As DNA, the CDR3 is TGTGCCAGCAGTTCCCCCCGCGGGGCCCGGGGGGAGACCCAGTACTTC. As protein: CASSSPRGARGETQYF. The J gene is TRBJ2-5, the V gene TRBV28; D perhaps matches TRBD2 (6 bases). CDR1 MDHEN and CDR2 SYDVKM come from the germline V gene. CDR3 length equals 16 residues. Trimming stripped 4 bases from V and 5 bases from J, with 20 bases between. Variable domain in full (rest from reference TRBV28 and TRBJ2-5): DVKVTQSSRYLVKRTGEKVFLECVQDMDHENMFWYRQDPGLGLRLIYFSYDVKMKEKGDIPEGYSVSREKKERFSLILESASTNQTSMYLCASSSPRGARGETQYFGPGTRLLVL.